The sequence of this T cell receptor beta chain was determined in a study of T cell repertoires in aging, cancer and after chemotherapy. Study-wide background: Clear clonal overlap appeared across healthy donor samples taken over several months to years. Around 8.8 million TCR reads made up the full dataset.

Rearranged V-D-J TRB sequences were amplified with a mixed TRB-A/B primer pool. Via MiXCR, TCRdb re-called the multiplex PCR reads, giving one row per CDR3 protein. The profile covers about 10,000 distinct CDR3 sequences, with about 40% appearing a single time and about 1.8% taken by the ten largest. TCR beta rearrangements were amplified from peripheral blood genomic DNA. Trimming left V 10 bases short and J 4 bases short, with 14 bases between. CDR1 is LNHNV, CDR2 YYDKDF, per germline (reference sequence). CDR3 length: 14 residues. The rearrangement links TRBV15 to TRBJ2-6; D ambiguous. Source material: blood. This TCR came from a human donor in good health. The CDR3 protein is CASTSGEGANVLTF. DNA for the CDR3: TGTGCCAGCACATCAGGAGAAGGGGCCAACGTCCTGACTTTC.